A single sample is the source of the 8 T cell receptor beta chains below, sequenced in a study of identical twins. From the 5' RACE reads, TCRdb called clonotypes with MiXCR, one entry per CDR3 protein. The sample includes more than 650,000 distinct CDR3 sequences, 6.1% of them seen just once. Sequencing was done on a sample of naive T cells sorted from blood. Source of these receptors: a young man in good health.

This rearrangement joins TRBV18 to TRBJ2-5, with D possibly called TRBD1 or TRBD2 (5 bases each). Germline-derived CDR1 and CDR2 are KGHSH and LQKENI. There are 15 residues in the CDR3. Between the trimmed V and J ends, which lost 4 bases and 5 bases, there was a span of 17 bases. The CDR3 coding sequence is TGTGCCAGCTCACATCCGACCGGGACGAGGGAGACCCAGTACTTC. Its translation: CASSHPTGTRETQYF.

This clonotype was recorded a few times. The rearrangement uses TRBV18 and TRBJ2-6, with 7 bases that match TRBD1. This CDR3 has 15 amino acids. Germline CDR1 and CDR2: KGHSH and LQKENI. The trim removed 5 bases at V and 1 base at J, leaving 2 bases unmatched. The CDR3 protein is CASSGQDSGANVLTF. The CDR3 DNA reads TGTGCCAGCTCAGGACAGGATTCTGGGGCCAACGTCCTGACTTTC. Full variable domain (outside the CDR3, taken from reference TRBV18 and TRBJ2-6): NAGVMQNPRHLVRRRGQEARLRCSPMKGHSHVYWYRQLPEEGLKFMVYLQKENIIDESGMPKERFSAEFPKEGPSILRIQQVVRGDSAAYFCASSGQDSGANVLTFGAGSRLTVL.

Many counts were recorded for this clonotype. CDR3 sequence (DNA): TGCGCCAGCAGCAGATCGGACAGGGTAGGAGATACGCAGTATTTT. Protein sequence: CASSRSDRVGDTQYF. V and J are TRBV5-1 and TRBJ2-3; TRBD1 agrees at 8 bases. The junction had 9 bases not matched to a gene; V was cut back by 4 bases and J by 5 bases. There are 15 residues in the CDR3. In germline, CDR1 is SGHRS, CDR2 YFSETQ.

This clonotype was counted ten times or more. The V and J genes are TRBV4-2 and TRBJ1-5; D gene unclear. The CDR3 has 13 amino acids. With 0 bases removed from V and 5 bases from J, the gap between germline ends came to 5 bases. In germline, CDR1 is LGHNA, CDR2 YNFKEQ. DNA for the CDR3: TGTGCCAGCAGCCAAGAAACTGATCAGCCCCAGCATTTT. Its protein product is CASSQETDQPQHF.

This clonotype was recorded at least ten times. The chain couples TRBV24-1 to TRBJ2-1, with 12 nucleotides matching TRBD2. The V and J ends lost 4 bases and 7 bases, in that order; junction bases with no gene match: 7. The CDR3 totals 16 residues. The germline V gene encodes CDR1 KGHDR and CDR2 SFDVKD. CDR3 coding DNA: TGTGCCACCAGTGAACGGACTAGCGGGATCCAAAATGAGCAGTTCTTC. It encodes CATSERTSGIQNEQFF.

This clonotype was found a few times. The gene calls are TRBV7-9 and TRBJ2-5; 10 bases are a match to TRBD2. The CDR3 runs to 17 residues. CDR1 and CDR2 (germline): SEHNR, FQNEAQ (reference sequence). Trimming at V came to 5 bases and at J to 1 base, leaving 10 bases not matched to a gene. The CDR3 protein is CASSPRTSGPLQETQYF. CDR3 coding DNA: TGTGCCAGCAGCCCTAGGACTAGCGGACCCCTCCAAGAGACCCAGTACTTC.

This clonotype was recorded many times. The rearrangement joins TRBV6-2 or TRBV6-3 to TRBJ1-2; D is unclear. There are 13 residues in the CDR3. Per germline, CDR1 MNHEY and CDR2 SVGEGT. The germline V and J ends were trimmed by 0 bases and 6 bases, with 8 bases remaining between them. The CDR3 reads CASSYSNGNGYTF. CDR3 in DNA: TGTGCCAGCAGTTACTCGAACGGAAATGGCTACACCTTC.

The chain links TRBV12-3 or TRBV12-4 to TRBJ1-1; maybe TRBD1 (5 bases). The V end lost 3 bases, the J end lost 6 bases, and 14 bases lay between the germline ends. This CDR3 is 14 amino acids long. For the CDR3, the DNA is TGTGCCAGCAGTTTGGGACTGGGAGTAGCTGAAGCTTTCTTT. This translates into CASSLGLGVAEAFF.